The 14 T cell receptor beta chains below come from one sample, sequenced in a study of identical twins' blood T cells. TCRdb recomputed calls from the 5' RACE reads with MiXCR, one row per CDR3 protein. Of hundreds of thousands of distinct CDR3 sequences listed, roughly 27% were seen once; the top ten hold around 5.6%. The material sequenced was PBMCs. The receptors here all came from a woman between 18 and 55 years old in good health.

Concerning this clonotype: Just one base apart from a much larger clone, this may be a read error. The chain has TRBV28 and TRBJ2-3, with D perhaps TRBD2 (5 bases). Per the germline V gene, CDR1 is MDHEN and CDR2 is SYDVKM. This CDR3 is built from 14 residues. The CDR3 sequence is CAGSSGAVRDTQYF. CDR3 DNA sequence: TGTGCCGGCAGTTCCGGAGCGGTCAGAGATACGCAGTATTTT.

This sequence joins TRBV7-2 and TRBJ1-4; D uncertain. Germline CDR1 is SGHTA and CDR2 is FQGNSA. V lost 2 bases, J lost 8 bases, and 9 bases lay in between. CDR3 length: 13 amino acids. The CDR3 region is CASSLRPKEKLFF. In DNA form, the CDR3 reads TGTGCCAGCAGCTTAAGACCAAAGGAAAAACTGTTTTTT.

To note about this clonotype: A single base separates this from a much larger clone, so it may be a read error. The CDR3 protein is CASSYSSSSSSYNEQFF. The CDR3 region has the DNA TGTGCCAGCAGTTACTCGAGTTCTAGCAGCTCCTACAATGAGCAGTTCTTC. V usage is TRBV6-2 or TRBV6-3 and J usage is TRBJ2-1, with D maybe TRBD2 (5 bases). V lost 0 bases and J 0 bases, leaving 12 bases between the germline ends. From germline, CDR1 is MNHEY and CDR2 SVGEGT. The CDR3 totals 17 residues.

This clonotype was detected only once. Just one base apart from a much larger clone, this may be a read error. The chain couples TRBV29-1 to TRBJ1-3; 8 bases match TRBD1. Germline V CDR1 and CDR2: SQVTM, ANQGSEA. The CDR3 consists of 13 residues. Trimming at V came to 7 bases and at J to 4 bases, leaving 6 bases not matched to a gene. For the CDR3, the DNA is TGCAGCGCCGCAGGGGGCAAAGGAAACACCATATATTTT. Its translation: CSAAGGKGNTIYF.

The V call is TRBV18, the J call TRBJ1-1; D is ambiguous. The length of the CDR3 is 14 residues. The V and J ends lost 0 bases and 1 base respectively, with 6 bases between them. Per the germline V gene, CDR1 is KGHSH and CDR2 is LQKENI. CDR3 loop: CASSPPEANTEAFF. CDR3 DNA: TGTGCCAGCTCACCACCGGAGGCGAACACTGAAGCTTTCTTT.

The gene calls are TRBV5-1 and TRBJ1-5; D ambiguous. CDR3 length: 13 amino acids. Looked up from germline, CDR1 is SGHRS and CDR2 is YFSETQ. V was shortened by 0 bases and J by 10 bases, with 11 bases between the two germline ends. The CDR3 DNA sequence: TGCGCCAGCAGCTTGGAGGGCGCCGGCCCCCAGCATTTT. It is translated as CASSLEGAGPQHF.

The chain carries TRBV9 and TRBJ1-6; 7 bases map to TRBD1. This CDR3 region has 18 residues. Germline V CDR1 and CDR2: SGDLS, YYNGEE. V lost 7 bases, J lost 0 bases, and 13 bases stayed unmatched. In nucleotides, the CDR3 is TGTGCCAGCGCAGAGGGACAGACCATAACCTCCTATAATTCACCCCTCCACTTT. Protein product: CASAEGQTITSYNSPLHF.

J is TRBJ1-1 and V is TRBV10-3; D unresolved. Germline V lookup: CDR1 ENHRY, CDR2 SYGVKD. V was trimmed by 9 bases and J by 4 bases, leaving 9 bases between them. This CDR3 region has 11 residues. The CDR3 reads CAMLVSTEAFF. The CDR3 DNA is TGTGCCATGCTAGTGAGCACTGAAGCTTTCTTT.

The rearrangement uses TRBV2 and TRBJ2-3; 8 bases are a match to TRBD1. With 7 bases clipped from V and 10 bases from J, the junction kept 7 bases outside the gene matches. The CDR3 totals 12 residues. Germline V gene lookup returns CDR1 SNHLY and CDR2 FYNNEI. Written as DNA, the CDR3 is TGTGCCAGCATTATCGGACAGGGTGCGCAGTATTTT. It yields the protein CASIIGQGAQYF.

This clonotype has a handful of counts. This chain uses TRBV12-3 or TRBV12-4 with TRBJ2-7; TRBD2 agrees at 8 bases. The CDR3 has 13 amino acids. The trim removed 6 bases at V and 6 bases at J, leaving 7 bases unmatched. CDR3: CASSLAGLGEQYF. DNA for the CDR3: TGTGCCAGCAGCCTAGCGGGCTTGGGCGAGCAGTACTTC.

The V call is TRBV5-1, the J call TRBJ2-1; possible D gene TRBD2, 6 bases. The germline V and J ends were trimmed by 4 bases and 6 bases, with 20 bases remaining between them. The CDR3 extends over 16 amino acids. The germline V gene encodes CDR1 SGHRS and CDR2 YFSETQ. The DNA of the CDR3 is TGCGCCAGCAGCAAGGTGGCGGGGAGCAAGATCAATGAGCAGTTCTTC. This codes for CASSKVAGSKINEQFF.

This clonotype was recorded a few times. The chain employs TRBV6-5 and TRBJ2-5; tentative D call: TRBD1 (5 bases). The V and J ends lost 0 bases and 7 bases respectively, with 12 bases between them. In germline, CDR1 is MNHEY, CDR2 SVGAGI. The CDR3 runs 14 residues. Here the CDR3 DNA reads TGTGCCAGCAGTTACTCGAACAGGCTGGGGACCCAGTACTTC. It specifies CASSYSNRLGTQYF.

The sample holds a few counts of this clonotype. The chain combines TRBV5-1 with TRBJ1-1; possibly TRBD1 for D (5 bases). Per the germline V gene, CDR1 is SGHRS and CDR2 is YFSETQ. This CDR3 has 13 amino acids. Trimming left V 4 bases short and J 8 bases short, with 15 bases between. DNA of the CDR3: TGCGCCAGCAGCCTCGCAGGGAGTAGGGAAGCTTTCTTT. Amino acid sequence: CASSLAGSREAFF.

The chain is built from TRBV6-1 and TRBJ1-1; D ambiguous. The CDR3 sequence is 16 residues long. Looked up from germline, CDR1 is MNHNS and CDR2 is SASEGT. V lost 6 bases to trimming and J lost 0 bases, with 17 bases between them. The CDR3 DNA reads TGTGCCAGCAGCGAGCCATACCTGTACATGAACACTGAAGCTTTCTTT. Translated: CASSEPYLYMNTEAFF.